Each of the 24 T cell receptor beta chains below was sequenced from the same sample in a study of T cells in Graves' hyperthyroidism and ophthalmopathy. Amplified TCR beta CDR3 regions derived from RNA transcripts. The primer set for the first-round RT-PCR of the TCR CDR3 was HTBI. From the multiplex PCR reads, TCRdb called clonotypes with MiXCR, one entry per CDR3 protein. The data contain tens of thousands of distinct CDR3 sequences, roughly 49% of them singletons. The sequencing input was blood. The receptors stem from a woman between 50 and 59 years old with Graves' hyperthyroidism that later progressed to Graves' ophthalmopathy.

The table lists this clonotype with many counts. The V call is TRBV4-2, the J call TRBJ1-6; D is unclear. The germline CDR1 and CDR2 sequences are LGHNA and YNFKEQ. Trimming took 3 bases from V and 6 from J, leaving 9 bases between them. The CDR3 runs to 14 residues. This CDR3 is CASSHPEGNSPLHF. As DNA, the CDR3 is TGTGCCAGCAGCCACCCTGAGGGTAATTCACCCCTCCACTTT.

The chain recombines TRBV10-3 with TRBJ1-4, with D possibly matching TRBD1 (5 bases). Germline CDR1 is ENHRY and CDR2 is SYGVKD. V gave up 0 bases and J gave up 1 base, with 6 bases separating them. The CDR3 covers 15 residues. CDR3: CAISESGETNEKLFF. The DNA of the CDR3 is TGTGCCATCAGTGAGTCGGGGGAAACTAATGAAAAACTGTTTTTT.

As to this clonotype: One end of the junction fails to match germline, which may point to a read error. V is TRBV5-1 and J is TRBJ2-2; TRBD1 agrees at 7 bases. From germline, CDR1 is SGHRS and CDR2 YFSETQ. The CDR3 has 15 amino acids. CDR3 sequence: CASSSRQGTTGELVF. The CDR3 DNA follows: TGCGCCAGCAGCTCGAGACAGGGTACCACCGGGGAGCTGGTTTTT.

The rearrangement joins TRBV12-3 or TRBV12-4 to TRBJ2-1, with D perhaps matching TRBD2 (5 bases). V lost 2 bases, J lost 7 bases, and 12 bases lay in between. CDR3 length: 14 amino acids. CDR3 sequence: CASSLFRGFNEQFF. CDR3 bases: TGTGCCAGCAGTTTATTTCGGGGTTTTAATGAGCAGTTCTTC.

This clonotype occurred many times. V gene TRBV29-1 combines with J gene TRBJ2-5, with 9 nucleotides matching TRBD2. The J segment lost 5 bases and the V segment lost 8 bases, leaving 18 bases of the junction unmatched. This CDR3 is 16 amino acids long. Germline lookup yields CDR1 SQVTM and CDR2 ANQGSEA. The CDR3 spells CSSGGGLAGSWETQYF. CDR3 nucleotides: TGCAGCAGTGGAGGAGGTCTAGCGGGATCTTGGGAGACCCAGTACTTC.

This clonotype was counted ten times or more. The chain uses TRBV6-2 or TRBV6-3 and TRBJ2-1, with D maybe TRBD2 (5 bases). Germline loops: CDR1 MNHEY, CDR2 SVGEGT. The CDR3 length is 12 residues. Trimming removed 2 bases at V and 6 bases at J, with 5 bases between. CDR3 DNA: TGTGCCAGCAGTTACAGCGGCAATGAGCAGTTCTTC. Encoded protein: CASSYSGNEQFF.

This clonotype was counted many times. V gene TRBV9 combines with J gene TRBJ2-2; 11 nucleotides match TRBD2. CDR3 length: 17 residues. With 4 bases clipped from V and 7 bases from J, the junction kept 12 bases outside the gene matches. Germline V gene sequence: CDR1 SGDLS, CDR2 YYNGEE. The CDR3 loop reads CASSRNSGRGYNGELFF. As DNA, the CDR3 is TGTGCCAGCAGCCGAAATAGCGGGAGGGGGTATAACGGGGAGCTGTTTTTT.

This clonotype was observed at least ten times. This rearrangement joins TRBV19 to TRBJ2-1, with 11 bases that match TRBD1. Germline CDR1 and CDR2: LNHDA and SQIVND (reference sequence). V gave up 5 bases and J gave up 4 bases; unmatched junction bases: 1. CDR3 length equals 14 residues. The CDR3 spells CASSGTGGYNEQFF. DNA for the CDR3: TGTGCCAGTAGTGGGACAGGGGGGTACAATGAGCAGTTCTTC.

This chain links TRBV10-3 with TRBJ2-7; unclear D gene. Looked up from germline, CDR1 is ENHRY and CDR2 is SYGVKD. Deletions cut 2 bases from V and 0 bases from J, with 8 bases between. CDR3 length: 14 amino acids. CDR3 nucleotides: TGTGCCATCAGTGAGACCGATATCTCCTACGAGCAGTACTTC. This translates into CAISETDISYEQYF.

This clonotype was observed many times. A single base separates this from a much larger clone, so it may be a read error. The CDR3, as DNA: TGTGCCAGCAGCCCCACGGAGAGAAAGGGCACTGGAGCTTTCTTT. Protein product: CASSPTERKGTGAFF. This rearrangement joins TRBV9 to TRBJ1-1; D is unresolved. The CDR3 has 15 amino acids. CDR1 and CDR2 (germline): SGDLS, YYNGEE. Supplemented by reference TRBV9 and TRBJ1-1, the full variable domain reads DSGVTQTPKHLITATGQRVTLRCSPRSGDLSVYWYQQSLDQGLQFLIQYYNGEERAKGNILERFSAQQFPDLHSELNLSSLELGDSALYFCASSPTERKGTGAFFGQGTRLTVV.

To note about this clonotype: A much larger clone sits a single nucleotide away, making a read error possible. The chain uses TRBV4-1 and TRBJ1-2, with TRBD1 matching over 8 bases. The V gene's germline CDR1 is MGHRA and CDR2 YSYEKL. CDR3 length: 20 residues. DNA for the CDR3: TGCGCCAGCAGCCAAGAGATCAGGGGGCGAAAAGTATTTAAGGCCTATGACTACACCTTC. Translation gives CASSQEIRGRKVFKAYDYTF.

The V gene is TRBV6-2 or TRBV6-3, the J gene TRBJ2-3; 7 positions agree with TRBD1. This CDR3 is 14 amino acids long. Germline CDR1 is MNHEY and CDR2 is SVGEGT. V was clipped by 10 bases and J by 1 base; unmatched bases: 8. CDR3 in DNA: TGTGCCACCACCCTCGGACAGGGCACAGATACGCAGTATTTT. As protein: CATTLGQGTDTQYF.

This clonotype was detected ten times or more. The chain recombines TRBV6-5 with TRBJ2-7; 10 nucleotides match TRBD2. Germline trimming cut 6 bases from V and 2 bases from J; bases unmatched to any gene: 1. Per germline, CDR1 MNHEY and CDR2 SVGAGI. This CDR3 is built from 13 residues. CDR3 sequence reads: CASRAGGTYEQYF. The CDR3 DNA sequence: TGTGCCAGCAGAGCGGGAGGGACCTACGAGCAGTACTTC.

The chain is built from TRBV14 and TRBJ2-3; 9 bases fit TRBD1. Germline V CDR1 and CDR2: SGHDN, FVKESK. The CDR3 runs 18 residues. V gave up 4 bases and J gave up 4 bases; unmatched junction bases: 15. CDR3 protein: CASSPPHWNRGRADTQYF. As DNA, the CDR3 is TGTGCCAGCAGCCCCCCCCACTGGAACAGGGGGCGGGCAGATACGCAGTATTTT.

This clonotype was detected only once. V usage is TRBV29-1 and J usage is TRBJ2-7; 9 bases line up with TRBD2. The V and J ends lost 6 bases and 3 bases, in that order; junction bases with no gene match: 12. From germline, CDR1 is SQVTM and CDR2 ANQGSEA. The CDR3 is 15 residues long. The CDR3 region has the DNA TGCAGCGTAGGGGCAGGGACTAGCCTAATCTACGAGCAGTACTTC. It yields the protein CSVGAGTSLIYEQYF.

This clonotype was detected ten times or more. The rearrangement uses TRBV12-3 or TRBV12-4 and TRBJ2-5; weak D call: TRBD2 (5 bases). This CDR3 has 12 residues. Trimming removed 9 bases from V and 5 bases from J, with 13 bases in between. In nucleotides, the CDR3 is TGTGCCAGTAGTGGGTCGGGGGAGACCCAGTACTTC. Translated, it gives CASSGSGETQYF.

The chain employs TRBV7-8 and TRBJ2-5; a possible D gene is TRBD1 (6 bases). Trimming shortened V by 5 bases and J by 4 bases, and 11 bases separated the two germline ends. CDR3 size: 13 residues. Germline values: CDR1 SGHVS, CDR2 FQNEAQ. Here the CDR3 reads CASSRRDTETQYF. In DNA form, the CDR3 reads TGTGCCAGCAGCCGACGGGACACAGAGACCCAGTACTTC.

The chain recombines TRBV20-1 with TRBJ1-4; 9 bases agree with TRBD1. The germline V gene has CDR1 DFQATT and CDR2 SNEGSKA (reference sequence). The CDR3 has 14 amino acids. Trimming cost V 5 bases and J 10 bases; bases outside gene matches: 11. The CDR3 DNA reads TGCAGTGCTGTTGGCGACAGGGGGTCTGGAAAACTGTTTTTT. It encodes CSAVGDRGSGKLFF.

On this clonotype: One end of the junction varies from germline; a read error may be responsible. This rearrangement joins TRBV5-1 to TRBJ2-1, with 8 bases that match TRBD1. Germline V gene data show CDR1 as SGHRS and CDR2 as YFSETQ. This CDR3 has 15 amino acids. The CDR3 protein is CASSPGGSPYNEQFF. The CDR3 nucleotides read TGCGCCAGCAGTCCAGGGGGCTCGCCCTACAACGAGCAGTTCTTC.

This clonotype was picked up many times. The J gene is TRBJ1-1, the V gene TRBV27; 7 bases map to TRBD1. The V gene's germline CDR1 is MNHEY and CDR2 SMNVEV (reference sequence). This CDR3 is built from 15 residues. V lost 7 bases to trimming and J lost 3 bases; unmatched junction nucleotides: 11. This CDR3 is CASNPGTVGHTEAFF. The CDR3 nucleotides read TGTGCCAGCAACCCCGGGACAGTCGGGCACACTGAAGCTTTCTTT.

In its sample, this clonotype is medium-sized. The J gene is TRBJ2-5, the V gene TRBV15, with D unresolved. CDR1 is LNHNV, CDR2 YYDKDF, per germline (reference sequence). Deletions cut 0 bases from V and 5 bases from J, with 10 bases between. The CDR3 covers 14 residues. The chain's CDR3 is CATSRDRGEETQYF. CDR3 in DNA: TGTGCCACCAGCAGAGATAGAGGTGAGGAGACCCAGTACTTC.

The V call is TRBV20-1, the J call TRBJ1-1; 8 bases agree with TRBD1. CDR1 is DFQATT, CDR2 SNEGSKA, per germline (reference sequence). The CDR3 contains 14 residues. With 6 bases clipped from V and 5 bases from J, the junction kept 11 bases outside the gene matches. The CDR3 loop is CSATGTGGATEAFF. The CDR3 DNA reads TGCAGTGCAACCGGGACAGGAGGGGCGACTGAAGCTTTCTTT.

This clonotype occurred many times. The chain employs TRBV5-1 and TRBJ2-3; 11 nucleotides agree with TRBD2. Looked up from germline, CDR1 is SGHRS and CDR2 is YFSETQ. V lost 6 bases and J lost 4; bases outside the gene matches: 4. The CDR3 contains 14 residues. This chain's CDR3 is CASTLAGVADTQYF. CDR3 in DNA: TGCGCCAGCACACTAGCGGGAGTTGCAGATACGCAGTATTTT.

The DNA of the CDR3 is TGCAGTGCTAGTCTCGACAGTATATCCTACGAGCAGTACTTC. Residues: CSASLDSISYEQYF. This sequence joins TRBV20-1 and TRBJ2-7; D perhaps matches TRBD1 (5 bases). Germline V gene sequence: CDR1 DFQATT, CDR2 SNEGSKA (reference sequence). The CDR3 is made up of 14 amino acids. The germline V and J ends were trimmed by 3 bases and 1 base, with 13 bases remaining between them.